This T cell receptor (beta chain) is drawn from a study of OX40 agonist ivuxolimab in advanced cancers. Study information: Anti-PD-1, anti-PD-L1 or anti-CTLA-4 therapy given earlier was allowed, and roughly 40% had some.

The germline V gene has CDR1 SGDLS and CDR2 YYNGEE. V gave up 4 bases and J gave up 0 bases, with 16 bases separating them. CDR3 size: 16 residues. Generated by immunoSEQ multiplex PCR, the TCRdb table keeps only in-frame clones and is missing some. The sample holds about 22,000 clones, 84% seen once. Study-wide results and caveats: Certain nonresponders likewise exhibited a low normalized T-cell clonal expansion.

The investigators sampled blood at baseline, at cycle 4 day 1, and at cycle 7 day 1. This clone was picked up a small number of times. Its target is not known. J is TRBJ1-2 and V is TRBV9; D possibly corresponds to TRBD1 (6 bases). Sequenced here: CD4+ or CD8+ T cells sorted from blood, sampled in a trial of the OX40 agonist ivuxolimab. This clonotype was obtained from an adult with an advanced solid tumor such as melanoma, head and neck, liver or kidney cancer. DNA for the CDR3: TGTGCCAGCAGCCTTCTCGACAGGTCCGCTAACTATGGCTACACCTTC. Amino acid sequence: CASSLLDRSANYGYTF.